This T cell receptor beta chain was sequenced in a study of T cell changes during pregnancy in multiple sclerosis. TCRdb keeps only in-frame clones here, not all; method: immunoSEQ multiplex PCR. This sample has under 35,000 clones, with more than 75% found just once. CDR3 length: 15 residues. Looked up from germline, CDR1 is MRHNA and CDR2 is SNTAGT. Losses at the gene ends were 6 bases for V and 5 bases for J; bases not matched to a gene: 9. This clonotype originated in a female donor with multiple sclerosis, enrolled in a pregnancy study. The starting material was CD8+ T cells from peripheral blood mononuclear cells, obtained after pregnancy. This rearrangement joins TRBV6-4 to TRBJ2-1; 8 bases are shared with TRBD2. The CDR3 coding sequence is TGTGCCAGCAGCCCCGCGGGGGGTGCAGACAATGAGCAGTTCTTC. This encodes CASSPAGGADNEQFF.